The 28 T cell receptor beta chains below come from one sample, sequenced in a study of shared clonotypes between healthy human individuals. The method was immunoSEQ multiplex PCR; TCRdb's version includes in-frame clones alone and lacks a portion of them. Seen here are over 2 million clones, about 95% observed once, and the top ten hold approximately 1.2%. CD45RO-negative, CCR7-selected cells formed the naive CD8 fraction, which excluded terminally differentiated effector memory CD45RA+ cells. Material for sequencing was naive CD8+ T cells sorted from blood. The source is a young man in good health.

Of note for this clone: This sample includes further DNA sequences coding for the same CDR3. The genes are TRBV6-5 and TRBJ2-3, with a tentative D call TRBD1 (5 bases). V was clipped by 2 bases and J by 6 bases, with 12 bases between them. Germline assignment: CDR1 MNHEY and CDR2 SVGAGI. This CDR3 is built from 14 residues. CDR3 region: CASSYGQGVDTQYF. CDR3 nucleotide sequence: TGTGCCAGCAGTTACGGGCAGGGTGTGGATACGCAGTATTTT.

To note about this clone: An end of the junction differs from the germline gene, which may be a read error. The V gene is TRBV27, the J gene TRBJ2-7; TRBD2 is a possible D gene (7 bases). Germline V gives CDR1 MNHEY, CDR2 SMNVEV (reference sequence). The CDR3 length is 16 residues. For the CDR3, the DNA is TGTGTCAGCAGTCCCGGTCCCACAGGGAGGGACTACGAGCAGTACTTC. This codes for CVSSPGPTGRDYEQYF.

The V call is TRBV25-1, the J call TRBJ2-7; the D is unclear. The ends were cut back, 6 bases at V and 4 bases at J, with 16 bases in the middle. This CDR3 has 14 residues. Germline CDR1 is MGHDK and CDR2 is SYGVNS. The chain's CDR3 is CASSPSQPGYEQYF. The CDR3 DNA is TGTGCCAGCAGCCCGTCCCAACCCGGTTACGAGCAGTACTTC.

The J gene is TRBJ2-2, the V gene TRBV9; D unresolved. Trimming took 3 bases from V and 5 from J, leaving 17 bases between them. CDR3 length: 16 residues. Germline CDR1 SGDLS, CDR2 YYNGEE. The CDR3 region has the DNA TGTGCCAGCAGCGAAGACCTGGGTACCTTTACCGGGGAGCTGTTTTTT. Amino acids: CASSEDLGTFTGELFF.

The chain uses TRBV4-1 and TRBJ1-6, with D unresolved. Germline V lookup: CDR1 MGHRA, CDR2 YSYEKL. The V gene lost 1 base and the J gene lost 8 bases, with 12 bases spanning the gap. This CDR3 has 15 amino acids. The CDR3 sequence is CASSQGWPEDSPLHF. CDR3 DNA: TGCGCCAGCAGCCAAGGGTGGCCCGAGGATTCACCCCTCCACTTT.

Concerning this clone itself: The sample contains more than one DNA sequence encoding this CDR3. This chain uses TRBV28 with TRBJ1-1; no reliable D call. Germline V gene lookup returns CDR1 MDHEN and CDR2 SYDVKM. V was pared by 2 bases and J by 1 base, with 5 bases between. The CDR3 runs 13 residues. CDR3 residues: CASSLGSNTEAFF. In DNA, the CDR3 is TGTGCCAGCAGTTTAGGGTCGAACACTGAAGCTTTCTTT.

A single count supports this clone. The chain uses TRBV6-1 and TRBJ2-5; 14 bases line up with TRBD2. The germline V gene encodes CDR1 MNHNS and CDR2 SASEGT. J gave up 4 bases and V 1 base, and 8 bases lay outside the gene matches. The CDR3 covers 18 residues. The CDR3 spells CASSEDVGLAGAGETQYF. CDR3 coding DNA: TGTGCCAGCAGTGAAGATGTGGGACTAGCGGGAGCCGGAGAGACCCAGTACTTC.

V and J are TRBV6-5 and TRBJ2-5, with unresolved D. Germline lookup yields CDR1 MNHEY and CDR2 SVGAGI. V was trimmed by 0 bases and J by 3 bases, leaving 5 bases between them. The CDR3 contains 13 residues. DNA for the CDR3: TGTGCCAGCAGTTACTCTTCGGAAGAGACCCAGTACTTC. This sequence encodes CASSYSSEETQYF.

The chain combines TRBV2 with TRBJ2-5; 7 bases are a match to TRBD2. The germline V gene has CDR1 SNHLY and CDR2 FYNNEI. The CDR3 runs 16 residues. V trimming: 1 base; J trimming: 0 bases; junction bases outside the gene matches: 5. The CDR3 DNA reads as TGTGCCAGCAGTGAAGGTGCGGGAGTCCACCAAGAGACCCAGTACTTC. Its protein product is CASSEGAGVHQETQYF.

The rearrangement uses TRBV14 and TRBJ2-1; TRBD1 is a possible D gene (6 bases). V shed 1 base and J shed 6 bases, with 13 bases lying between them. CDR1 and CDR2 (germline): SGHDN, FVKESK. This CDR3 is built from 15 residues. The CDR3 spells CASSQVYGGGNEQFF. The CDR3 nucleotides read TGTGCCAGCAGCCAAGTGTATGGGGGCGGCAATGAGCAGTTCTTC. The full variable domain, rest sourced from reference TRBV14 and TRBJ2-1, is EAGVTQFPSHSVIEKGQTVTLRCDPISGHDNLYWYRRVMGKEIKFLLHFVKESKQDESGMPNNRFLAERTGGTYSTLKVQPAELEDSGVYFCASSQVYGGGNEQFFGPGTRLTVL.

On this clone: The junction departs from the called germline gene at one end, perhaps through a read error. V usage is TRBV30 and J usage is TRBJ2-1, with a possible D match to TRBD2 (6 bases). Germline CDR1 is GTSNPN and CDR2 is SVGIG (reference sequence). The CDR3 totals 12 residues. As DNA, the CDR3 is TGTGCCGGGTGGGACTCCCACAATGAGCAGTTCTTC. Its protein is CAGWDSHNEQFF.

The chain combines TRBV2 with TRBJ2-3; 7 bases match TRBD1. The germline gives CDR1 SNHLY, CDR2 FYNNEI. V dropped 3 bases and J dropped 4; count of bases not matched to a gene: 10. The CDR3 has 16 residues. In DNA form, the CDR3 reads TGTGCCAGCAGTGAGCTGGCAGGGGGTAGGCCAGATACGCAGTATTTT. Its translation is CASSELAGGRPDTQYF.

V gene TRBV4-1 combines with J gene TRBJ2-3, with D perhaps being TRBD1 or TRBD2 (5 bases each). Trimming pared 4 bases from V and 1 base from J, leaving 9 bases between. Germline assignment: CDR1 MGHRA and CDR2 YSYEKL. This CDR3 region has 14 residues. CDR3 nucleotides: TGCGCCAGCAGCCCTTGGGACGGCACAGATACGCAGTATTTT. The encoded protein is CASSPWDGTDTQYF.

J is TRBJ2-1 and V is TRBV6-5; 9 bases fit TRBD2. CDR3 length: 14 residues. Germline values: CDR1 MNHEY, CDR2 SVGAGI. The junction had 8 bases not matched to a gene; V was cut back by 6 bases and J by 8 bases. CDR3 in DNA: TGTGCCAGCAGCCCCGGGACTAGCAGAGATGAGCAGTTCTTC. Translated: CASSPGTSRDEQFF.

The table lists this clone with a few counts. The chain is built from TRBV29-1 and TRBJ2-5; D is tentatively TRBD1 or TRBD2 (5 bases each). The V gene's germline CDR1 is SQVTM and CDR2 ANQGSEA. The CDR3 is made up of 14 amino acids. Trimming cost V 0 bases and J 10 bases, with 18 bases left between them. DNA for the CDR3: TGCAGCGTTGAAGATGGGGGTTTCATAGGTGACCAGTACTTC. Translating it yields CSVEDGGFIGDQYF.

The genes are TRBV6-6 and TRBJ2-3, with D possibly matching TRBD2 (5 bases). Trimming pared 7 bases from V and 2 bases from J, leaving 7 bases between. Germline CDR1 MNHNY, CDR2 SVGAGI (reference sequence). CDR3 size: 12 residues. The CDR3 region has the DNA TGTGCCAGCAAGGACTTCACAGATACGCAGTATTTT. Its translation: CASKDFTDTQYF.

This clone is a singleton in its sample. The V gene is TRBV9, the J gene TRBJ1-4, with D tentatively TRBD1 (6 bases). V dropped 2 bases and J dropped 8 bases, with 16 bases sitting between them. The CDR3 totals 15 residues. CDR1 is SGDLS and CDR2 is YYNGEE in the germline V gene. The CDR3 sequence: CASSVIGGEAEKLFF. CDR3 DNA sequence: TGTGCCAGCAGCGTCATAGGGGGGGAAGCGGAAAAACTGTTTTTT.

This rearrangement joins TRBV12-5 to TRBJ2-1; tentative D call: TRBD2 (6 bases). The CDR3 has 14 amino acids. Germline CDR1 LGHNT, CDR2 FRNRAP. Trimming left V 0 bases short and J 8 bases short, with 11 bases between. The CDR3 DNA reads as TGTGCTAGTGGTTTGGTAGTCGGGAGCGATGAGCAGTTCTTC. This sequence encodes CASGLVVGSDEQFF.

The genes are TRBV19 and TRBJ2-7, with D possibly being TRBD2 (5 bases). Trimming left V 0 bases short and J 0 bases short, with 12 bases between. CDR1 and CDR2 (germline): LNHDA, SQIVND (reference sequence). The CDR3 is 16 amino acids. CDR3 loop: CASSIDLEEGSYEQYF. The DNA for the CDR3 is TGTGCCAGTAGTATAGATCTGGAGGAAGGCTCCTACGAGCAGTACTTC. Based on the CDR3 plus reference TRBV19 and TRBJ2-7, the full variable domain is DGGITQSPKYLFRKEGQNVTLSCEQNLNHDAMYWYRQDPGQGLRLIYYSQIVNDFQKGDIAEGYSVSREKKESFPLTVTSAQKNPTAFYLCASSIDLEEGSYEQYFGPGTRLTVT.

The J gene is TRBJ2-7, the V gene TRBV27; TRBD1 agrees at 8 bases. Per germline, CDR1 MNHEY and CDR2 SMNVEV (reference sequence). This CDR3 region has 16 residues. J gave up 2 bases and V 1 base, and 7 bases lay outside the gene matches. The chain's CDR3 is CASSLWAGGAPYEQYF. CDR3 nucleotides: TGTGCCAGCAGTTTATGGGCAGGGGGCGCCCCCTACGAGCAGTACTTC.

This clone was observed once. This sample also contains other DNA sequences that code for the same CDR3. CDR3 protein: CASSLVAEKNIQYF. The CDR3 nucleotides are TGTGCCAGCAGCTTAGTTGCGGAGAAAAACATTCAGTACTTC. The chain combines TRBV7-2 with TRBJ2-4, with D uncertain. V was trimmed by 1 base and J by 4 bases, leaving 8 bases between them. This CDR3 contains 14 residues. Germline CDR1 and CDR2: SGHTA and FQGNSA.

The CDR3 here is CASSSGLASETQYF. The DNA for the CDR3 is TGTGCCAGCAGCTCTGGACTAGCGAGTGAGACCCAGTACTTC. The chain couples TRBV5-6 to TRBJ2-5; 9 bases map to TRBD2. The CDR3 sequence is 14 residues long. Germline CDR1 and CDR2: SGHDT and YYEEEE. Unmatched junction bases numbered 5, after V lost 3 bases and J lost 5 bases.

Worth noting for this clone: Other DNA sequences within the sample encode an identical CDR3. This sequence joins TRBV4-1 and TRBJ2-7, with no clear D. Trimming cost V 1 base and J 6 bases, with 7 bases left between them. CDR1 is MGHRA and CDR2 is YSYEKL in the germline V gene. The CDR3 is made up of 12 amino acids. The CDR3 here is CASSQVTGEQYF. The CDR3 nucleotides are TGCGCCAGCAGCCAAGTGACCGGCGAGCAGTACTTC.

The V and J genes are TRBV19 and TRBJ1-5; D remains ambiguous. Between the trimmed V and J ends, which lost 5 bases and 4 bases, there was a span of 12 bases. The CDR3 covers 14 residues. Per the germline V gene, CDR1 is LNHDA and CDR2 is SQIVND (reference sequence). The CDR3: CASSLLDANQPQHF. The CDR3 DNA follows: TGTGCCAGTAGTCTTCTAGACGCAAATCAGCCCCAGCATTTT.

The chain combines TRBV30 with TRBJ1-5; 10 bases line up with TRBD1. This CDR3 has 15 amino acids. CDR1 GTSNPN and CDR2 SVGIG come from the germline V gene (reference sequence). The J segment lost 8 bases and the V segment lost 2 bases, leaving 9 bases of the junction unmatched. The CDR3, as DNA: TGTGCCTGGAGTCGGGGACAGGGGTTTTGGGAGCCCCAGCATTTT. Translation: CAWSRGQGFWEPQHF. The full variable domain, its missing parts supplied by reference TRBV30 and TRBJ1-5, is SQTIHQWPATLVQPVGSPLSLECTVEGTSNPNLYWYRQAAGRGLQLLFYSVGIGQISSEVPQNLSASRPQDRQFILSSKKLLLSDSGFYLCAWSRGQGFWEPQHFGDGTRLSIL.

The chain joins TRBV7-6 to TRBJ2-3; maybe TRBD1 (5 bases). The CDR3 has 18 amino acids. Trimming pared 1 base from V and 0 bases from J, leaving 17 bases between. CDR1 SGHVS and CDR2 FNYEAQ come from the germline V gene. The CDR3 sequence: CASSLVSDNSLSTDTQYF. The CDR3 DNA sequence: TGTGCCAGCAGCTTAGTCTCGGACAATTCGTTGAGCACAGATACGCAGTATTTT.

Turning to this clone: The sample contains more than one DNA sequence encoding this CDR3. The chain combines TRBV25-1 with TRBJ1-1; D call uncertain. This CDR3 has 11 residues. The V gene lost 3 bases and the J gene lost 6 bases, with 5 bases spanning the gap. Germline V CDR1 and CDR2: MGHDK, SYGVNS. CDR3 sequence reads: CASSDYAEAFF. Written as DNA, the CDR3 is TGTGCCAGCAGTGATTACGCTGAAGCTTTCTTT. The complete variable domain, with remaining parts taken from reference TRBV25-1 and TRBJ1-1, reads EADIYQTPRYLVIGTGKKITLECSQTMGHDKMYWYQQDPGMELHLIHYSYGVNSTEKGDLSSESTVSRIRTEHFPLTLESARPSHTSQYLCASSDYAEAFFGQGTRLTVV.

The chain carries TRBV4-3 and TRBJ2-5; TRBD2 matches at 7 bases. V shed 5 bases, J shed 3 bases, and the junction held 3 bases outside the gene matches. The CDR3 is 13 residues long. The germline V gene has CDR1 LGHNA and CDR2 YSLEER. CDR3 in amino acids: CASSWDYEETQYF. CDR3 coding DNA: TGCGCCAGCAGCTGGGACTACGAAGAGACCCAGTACTTC.